This T cell receptor beta chain was sequenced during a study of cytomegalovirus exposure and HLA in healthy donors. The protocol was immunoSEQ multiplex PCR, while the TCRdb copy is restricted to in-frame clones and leaves out a portion. Of approximately 100,000 clones in the sample, about 87% were seen once. The germline CDR1 and CDR2 sequences are SGHNT and YYREEE (reference sequence). This CDR3 region has 13 residues. The trim removed 0 bases at V and 3 bases at J, leaving 0 bases unmatched. This receptor was identified in a woman aged 18-29 years in good health and CMV-seropositive. Sequencing was carried out using PBMCs. The rearrangement uses TRBV5-4 and TRBJ2-7; 7 bases are a match to TRBD1. CDR3: CASSLGTGYEQYV. The CDR3 DNA is TGTGCCAGCAGCTTGGGGACAGGCTACGAGCAGTACGTC.